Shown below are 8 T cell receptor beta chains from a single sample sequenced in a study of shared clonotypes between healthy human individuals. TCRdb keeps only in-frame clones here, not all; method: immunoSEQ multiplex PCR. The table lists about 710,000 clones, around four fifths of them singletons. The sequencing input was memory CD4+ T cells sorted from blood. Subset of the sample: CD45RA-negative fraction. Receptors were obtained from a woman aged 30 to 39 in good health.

In nucleotides, the CDR3 is TGTGCCAGTAGTTCCCCCGGGGCAGGGAACACTGAAGCTTTCTTT. Amino acid sequence: CASSSPGAGNTEAFF. The chain couples TRBV19 to TRBJ1-1, with D possibly being TRBD1 (5 bases). The CDR3 totals 15 residues. Trimming shortened V by 5 bases and J by 1 base, and 14 bases separated the two germline ends. Germline lookup yields CDR1 LNHDA and CDR2 SQIVND (reference sequence).

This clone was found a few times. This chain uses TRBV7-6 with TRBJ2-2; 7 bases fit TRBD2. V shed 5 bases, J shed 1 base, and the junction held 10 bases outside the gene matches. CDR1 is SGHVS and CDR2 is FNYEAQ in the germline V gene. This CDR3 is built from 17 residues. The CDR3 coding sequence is TGTGCCAGCAGCCAAGATAGCGGGTACCTGAACACCGGGGAGCTGTTTTTT. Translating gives CASSQDSGYLNTGELFF.

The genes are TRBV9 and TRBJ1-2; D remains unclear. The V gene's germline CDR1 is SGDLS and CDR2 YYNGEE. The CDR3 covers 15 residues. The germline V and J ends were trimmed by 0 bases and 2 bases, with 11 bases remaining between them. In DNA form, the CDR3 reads TGTGCCAGCAGCGTAGATATTGCGGCGAACTATGGCTACACCTTC. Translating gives CASSVDIAANYGYTF.

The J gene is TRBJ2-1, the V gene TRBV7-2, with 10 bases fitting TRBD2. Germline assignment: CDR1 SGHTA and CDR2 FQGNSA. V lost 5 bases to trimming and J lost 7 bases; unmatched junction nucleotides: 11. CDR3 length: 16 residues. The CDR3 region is CASSGLLAGAGNEQFF. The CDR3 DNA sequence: TGTGCCAGCAGCGGTCTTCTAGCGGGAGCCGGAAATGAGCAGTTCTTC.

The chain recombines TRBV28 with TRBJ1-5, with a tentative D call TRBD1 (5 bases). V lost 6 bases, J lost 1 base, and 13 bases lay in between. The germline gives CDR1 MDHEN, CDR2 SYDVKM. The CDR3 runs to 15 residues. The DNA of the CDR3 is TGTGCCAGCAGGTTCTCAGACAGAAGCAATCAGCCCCAGCATTTT. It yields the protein CASRFSDRSNQPQHF.

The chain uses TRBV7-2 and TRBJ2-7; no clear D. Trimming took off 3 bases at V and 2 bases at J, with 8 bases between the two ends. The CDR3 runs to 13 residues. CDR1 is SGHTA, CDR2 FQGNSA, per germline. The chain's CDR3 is CASSLGTAYEQYF. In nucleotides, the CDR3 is TGTGCCAGCAGCTTGGGCACCGCCTACGAGCAGTACTTC.

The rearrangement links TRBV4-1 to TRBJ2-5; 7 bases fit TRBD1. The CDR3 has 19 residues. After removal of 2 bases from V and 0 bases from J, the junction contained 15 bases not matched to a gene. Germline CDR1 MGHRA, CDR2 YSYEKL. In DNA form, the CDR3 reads TGCGCCAGCAGCCAAAGGGGTTTGTTGGACAGGCCGTACCAAGAGACCCAGTACTTC. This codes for CASSQRGLLDRPYQETQYF.

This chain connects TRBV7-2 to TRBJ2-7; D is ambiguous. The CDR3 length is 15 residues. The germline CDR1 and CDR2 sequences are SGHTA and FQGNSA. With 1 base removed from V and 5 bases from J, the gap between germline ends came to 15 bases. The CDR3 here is CASSLVLGNWDEQYF. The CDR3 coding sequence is TGTGCCAGCAGCTTAGTTTTGGGCAACTGGGACGAGCAGTACTTC.